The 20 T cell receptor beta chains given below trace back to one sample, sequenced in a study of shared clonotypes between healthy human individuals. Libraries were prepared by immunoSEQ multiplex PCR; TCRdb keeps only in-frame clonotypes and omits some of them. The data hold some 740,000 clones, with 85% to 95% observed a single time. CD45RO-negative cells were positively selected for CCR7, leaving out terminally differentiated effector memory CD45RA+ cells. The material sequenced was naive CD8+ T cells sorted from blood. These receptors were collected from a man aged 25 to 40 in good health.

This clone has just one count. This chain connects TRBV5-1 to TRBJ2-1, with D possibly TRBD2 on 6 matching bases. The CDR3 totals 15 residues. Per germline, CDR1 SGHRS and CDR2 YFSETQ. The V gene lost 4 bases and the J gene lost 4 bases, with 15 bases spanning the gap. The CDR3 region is CASSPRGGSYNEQFF. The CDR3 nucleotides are TGCGCCAGCAGCCCGAGGGGAGGCTCTTACAATGAGCAGTTCTTC.

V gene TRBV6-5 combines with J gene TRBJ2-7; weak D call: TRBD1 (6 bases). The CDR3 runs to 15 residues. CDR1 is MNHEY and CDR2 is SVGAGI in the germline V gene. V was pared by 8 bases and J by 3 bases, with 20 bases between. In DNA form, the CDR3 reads TGTGCCAGCGGGGCAAGAGGACAGCTTGGCTACGAGCAGTACTTC. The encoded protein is CASGARGQLGYEQYF.

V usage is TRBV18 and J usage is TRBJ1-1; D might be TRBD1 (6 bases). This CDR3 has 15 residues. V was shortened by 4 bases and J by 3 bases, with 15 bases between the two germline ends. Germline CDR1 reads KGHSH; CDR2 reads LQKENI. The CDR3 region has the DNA TGTGCCAGCTCACTCCGGGACAAGGGCTACACTGAAGCTTTCTTT. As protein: CASSLRDKGYTEAFF. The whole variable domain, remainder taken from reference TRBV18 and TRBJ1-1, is NAGVMQNPRHLVRRRGQEARLRCSPMKGHSHVYWYRQLPEEGLKFMVYLQKENIIDESGMPKERFSAEFPKEGPSILRIQQVVRGDSAAYFCASSLRDKGYTEAFFGQGTRLTVV.

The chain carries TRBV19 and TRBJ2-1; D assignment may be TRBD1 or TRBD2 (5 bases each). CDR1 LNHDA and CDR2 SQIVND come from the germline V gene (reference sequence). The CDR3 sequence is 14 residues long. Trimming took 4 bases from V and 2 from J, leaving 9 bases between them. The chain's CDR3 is CASSTRGTYNEQFF. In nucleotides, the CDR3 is TGTGCCAGTAGTACCCGGGGCACCTACAATGAGCAGTTCTTC.

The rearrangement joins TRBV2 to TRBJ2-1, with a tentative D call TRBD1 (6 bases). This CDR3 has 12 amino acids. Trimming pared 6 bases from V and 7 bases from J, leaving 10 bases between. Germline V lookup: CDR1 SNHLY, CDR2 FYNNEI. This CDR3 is CASRPDRNEQFF. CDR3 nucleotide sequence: TGTGCCAGCAGACCCGACAGGAATGAGCAGTTCTTC.

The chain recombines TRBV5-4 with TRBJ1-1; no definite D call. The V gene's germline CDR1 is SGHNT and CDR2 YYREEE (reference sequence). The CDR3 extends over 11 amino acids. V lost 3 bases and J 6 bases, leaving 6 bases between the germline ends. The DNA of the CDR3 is TGTGCCAGCAGCTCCCCCGCTGAAGCTTTCTTT. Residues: CASSSPAEAFF.

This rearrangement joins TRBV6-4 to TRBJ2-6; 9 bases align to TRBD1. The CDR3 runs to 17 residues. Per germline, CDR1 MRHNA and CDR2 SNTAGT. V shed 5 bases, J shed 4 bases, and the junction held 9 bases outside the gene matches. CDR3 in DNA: TGTGCCAGCAGTCCGGGACAGGGTCTTCCCGGGGCCAACGTCCTGACTTTC. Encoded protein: CASSPGQGLPGANVLTF.

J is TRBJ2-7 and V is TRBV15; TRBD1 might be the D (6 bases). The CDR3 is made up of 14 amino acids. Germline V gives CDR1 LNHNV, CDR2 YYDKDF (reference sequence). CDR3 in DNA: TGTGCGACCGGGTGGGGCAGGGGAGAACTCGAGCAGTACTTC. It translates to CATGWGRGELEQYF.

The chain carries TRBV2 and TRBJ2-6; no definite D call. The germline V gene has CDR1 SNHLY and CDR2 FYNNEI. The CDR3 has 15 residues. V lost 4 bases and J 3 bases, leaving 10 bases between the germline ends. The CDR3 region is CASSAGDRGANVLTF. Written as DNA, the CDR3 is TGTGCCAGCAGTGCTGGGGATCGTGGGGCCAACGTCCTGACTTTC.

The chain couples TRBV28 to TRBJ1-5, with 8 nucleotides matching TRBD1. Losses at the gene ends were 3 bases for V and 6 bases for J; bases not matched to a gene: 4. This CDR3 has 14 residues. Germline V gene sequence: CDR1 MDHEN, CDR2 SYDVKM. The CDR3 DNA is TGTGCCAGCAGTTTCGGACAGGGCATTCAGCCCCAGCATTTT. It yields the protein CASSFGQGIQPQHF.

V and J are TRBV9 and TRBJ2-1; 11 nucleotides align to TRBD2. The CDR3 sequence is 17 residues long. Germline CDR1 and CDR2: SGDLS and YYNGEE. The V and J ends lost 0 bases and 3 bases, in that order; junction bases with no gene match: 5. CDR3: CASSVGPTSGSYNEQFF. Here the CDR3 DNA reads TGTGCCAGCAGCGTAGGCCCTACTAGCGGGAGCTACAATGAGCAGTTCTTC. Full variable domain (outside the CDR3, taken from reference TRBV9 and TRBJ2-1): DSGVTQTPKHLITATGQRVTLRCSPRSGDLSVYWYQQSLDQGLQFLIQYYNGEERAKGNILERFSAQQFPDLHSELNLSSLELGDSALYFCASSVGPTSGSYNEQFFGPGTRLTVL.

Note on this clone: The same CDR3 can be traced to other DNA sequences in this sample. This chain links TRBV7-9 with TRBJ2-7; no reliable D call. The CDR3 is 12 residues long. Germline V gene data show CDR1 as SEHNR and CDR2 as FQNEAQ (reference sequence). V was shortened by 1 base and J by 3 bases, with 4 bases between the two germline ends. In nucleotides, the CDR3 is TGTGCCAGCAGCTTAGTGCTCTACGAGCAGTACTTC. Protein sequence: CASSLVLYEQYF.

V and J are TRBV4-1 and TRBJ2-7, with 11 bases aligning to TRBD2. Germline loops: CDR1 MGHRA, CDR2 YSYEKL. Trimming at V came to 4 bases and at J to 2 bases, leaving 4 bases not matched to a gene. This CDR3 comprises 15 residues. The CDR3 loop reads CASSRLTSGTYEQYF. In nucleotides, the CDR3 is TGCGCCAGCAGCCGACTGACTAGCGGGACCTACGAGCAGTACTTC.

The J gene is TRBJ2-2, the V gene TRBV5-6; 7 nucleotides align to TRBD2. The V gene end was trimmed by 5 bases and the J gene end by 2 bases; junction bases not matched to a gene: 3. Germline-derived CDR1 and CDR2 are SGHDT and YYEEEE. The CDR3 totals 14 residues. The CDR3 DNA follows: TGTGCCAGCAGTGGGAGGGCCAACACCGGGGAGCTGTTTTTT. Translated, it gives CASSGRANTGELFF.

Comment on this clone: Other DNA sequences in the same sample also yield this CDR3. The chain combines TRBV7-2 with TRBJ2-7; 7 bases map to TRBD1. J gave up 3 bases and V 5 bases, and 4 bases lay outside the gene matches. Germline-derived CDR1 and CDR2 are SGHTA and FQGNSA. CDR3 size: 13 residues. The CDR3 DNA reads TGTGCCAGCAGCCTCCGGGACAGCTACGAGCAGTACTTC. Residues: CASSLRDSYEQYF.

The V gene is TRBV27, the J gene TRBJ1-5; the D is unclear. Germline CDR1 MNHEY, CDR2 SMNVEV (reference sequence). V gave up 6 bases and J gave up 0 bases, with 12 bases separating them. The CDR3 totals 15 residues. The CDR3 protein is CASSDRRYSNQPQHF. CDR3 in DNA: TGTGCCAGCAGCGATCGGCGGTATAGCAATCAGCCCCAGCATTTT.

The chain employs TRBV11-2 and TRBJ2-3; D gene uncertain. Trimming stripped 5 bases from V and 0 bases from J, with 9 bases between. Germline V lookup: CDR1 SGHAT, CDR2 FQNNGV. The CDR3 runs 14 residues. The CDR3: CASSPTRSTDTQYF. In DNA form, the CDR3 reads TGTGCCAGCAGCCCTACACGGAGCACAGATACGCAGTATTTT.

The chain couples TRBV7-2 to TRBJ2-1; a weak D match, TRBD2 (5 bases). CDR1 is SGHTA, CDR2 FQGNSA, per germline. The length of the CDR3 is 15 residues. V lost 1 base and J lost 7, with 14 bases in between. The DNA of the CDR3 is TGTGCCAGCAGCTTAGATGCTAGCTGGTTGAATGAGCAGTTCTTC. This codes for CASSLDASWLNEQFF.

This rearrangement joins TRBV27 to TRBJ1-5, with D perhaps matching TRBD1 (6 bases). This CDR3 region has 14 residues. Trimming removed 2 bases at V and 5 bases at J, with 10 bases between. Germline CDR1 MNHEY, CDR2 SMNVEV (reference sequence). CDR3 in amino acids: CASSLGQLHQPQHF. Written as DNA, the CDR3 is TGTGCCAGCAGTTTAGGACAGTTACATCAGCCCCAGCATTTT.

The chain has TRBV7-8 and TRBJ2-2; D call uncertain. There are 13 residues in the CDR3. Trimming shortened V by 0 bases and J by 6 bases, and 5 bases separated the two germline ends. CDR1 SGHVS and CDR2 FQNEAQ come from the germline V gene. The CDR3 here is CASSLAFAGELFF. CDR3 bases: TGTGCCAGCAGCTTAGCGTTCGCCGGGGAGCTGTTTTTT. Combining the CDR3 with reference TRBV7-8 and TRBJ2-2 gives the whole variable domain GAGVSQSPRYKVAKRGQDVALRCDPISGHVSLFWYQQALGQGPEFLTYFQNEAQLDKSGLPSDRFFAERPEGSVSTLKIQRTQQEDSAVYLCASSLAFAGELFFGEGSRLTVL.